Following are 18 T cell receptor beta chains from one sample sequenced in a study of cytomegalovirus exposure and HLA in healthy donors. The PCR ran on 60 Vbeta and 13 Jbeta primers. Repertoires were generated with immunoSEQ multiplex PCR, while TCRdb's copy carries only in-frame clones and drops some. In all, the sample yields some 120,000 clones. The sample was PBMCs. Source of these receptors: a man aged 25-45 years in good health and CMV-seronegative.

This rearrangement joins TRBV2 to TRBJ2-3; TRBD1 is a possible D gene (5 bases). The CDR3 has 14 residues. Trimming took off 1 base at V and 3 bases at J, with 8 bases between the two ends. The germline V gene encodes CDR1 SNHLY and CDR2 FYNNEI. The CDR3 DNA sequence: TGTGCCAGCAGTGAAGGACAGAAAACAGATACGCAGTATTTT. Its translation is CASSEGQKTDTQYF.

The V gene is TRBV28, the J gene TRBJ2-5, with 9 positions matching TRBD1. CDR1 and CDR2 (germline): MDHEN, SYDVKM. The trim removed 6 bases at V and 5 bases at J, leaving 16 bases unmatched. The CDR3 extends over 17 amino acids. Here the CDR3 reads CASRTTRGTGNRETQYF. In DNA form, the CDR3 reads TGTGCCAGCAGGACCACCCGCGGGACAGGGAACAGGGAGACCCAGTACTTC.

This chain connects TRBV5-1 to TRBJ2-5, with 7 nucleotides matching TRBD1. The V gene's germline CDR1 is SGHRS and CDR2 YFSETQ. Losses at the gene ends were 1 base for V and 1 base for J; bases not matched to a gene: 4. The CDR3 is made up of 15 amino acids. CDR3 sequence (DNA): TGCGCCAGCAGCTTGCGGGACAGCCCCCAAGAGACCCAGTACTTC. Encoded protein: CASSLRDSPQETQYF.

CDR3 sequence (DNA): TGTGCCTGGAGTCCCAAGGGGGGACAGGGGGTCGAGCAGTACTTC. Protein product: CAWSPKGGQGVEQYF. The chain is built from TRBV30 and TRBJ2-5; 11 nucleotides match TRBD1. Gene TRBJ2-7 matches the end of the DNA better, so the J call may be wrong. This CDR3 has 15 amino acids. Per germline, CDR1 GTSNPN and CDR2 SVGIG (reference sequence).

V gene TRBV18 combines with J gene TRBJ1-2; D gene uncertain. CDR3 length: 14 residues. V was trimmed by 0 bases and J by 8 bases, leaving 13 bases between them. CDR1 is KGHSH, CDR2 LQKENI, per germline. The CDR3 bases are TGTGCCAGCTCACCACCTGAGGGTGCAAGGGGCTACACCTTC. Translating it yields CASSPPEGARGYTF.

The chain recombines TRBV30 with TRBJ2-7; 9 bases are shared with TRBD1. Germline V CDR1 and CDR2: GTSNPN, SVGIG (reference sequence). The CDR3 has 14 amino acids. V lost 3 bases to trimming and J lost 5 bases; unmatched junction nucleotides: 8. CDR3 region: CAWSEDRGMNEQYF. For the CDR3, the DNA is TGTGCCTGGAGCGAAGACAGGGGGATGAACGAGCAGTACTTC. Combining the CDR3 with reference TRBV30 and TRBJ2-7 gives the whole variable domain SQTIHQWPATLVQPVGSPLSLECTVEGTSNPNLYWYRQAAGRGLQLLFYSVGIGQISSEVPQNLSASRPQDRQFILSSKKLLLSDSGFYLCAWSEDRGMNEQYFGPGTRLTVT.

The chain links TRBV11-3 to TRBJ2-1; 9 positions agree with TRBD1. The length of the CDR3 is 15 residues. J gave up 7 bases and V 5 bases, and 9 bases lay outside the gene matches. Germline V lookup: CDR1 SGHNT, CDR2 YENEEA. CDR3 nucleotide sequence: TGTGCCAGCAGCCCTCGGGACAGGGCCCTAAATGAGCAGTTCTTC. Protein sequence: CASSPRDRALNEQFF.

The gene calls are TRBV19 and TRBJ1-1, with D possibly being TRBD1 (6 bases). Germline CDR1 LNHDA, CDR2 SQIVND (reference sequence). CDR3 length equals 14 residues. V was trimmed by 2 bases and J by 7 bases, leaving 14 bases between them. The CDR3 protein is CASSIRGSDSEAFF. CDR3 DNA: TGTGCCAGTAGTATAAGGGGGTCGGACAGTGAAGCTTTCTTT. Based on the CDR3 plus reference TRBV19 and TRBJ1-1, the full variable domain is DGGITQSPKYLFRKEGQNVTLSCEQNLNHDAMYWYRQDPGQGLRLIYYSQIVNDFQKGDIAEGYSVSREKKESFPLTVTSAQKNPTAFYLCASSIRGSDSEAFFGQGTRLTVV.

The chain employs TRBV6-5 and TRBJ2-7; 8 bases line up with TRBD2. The CDR3 consists of 15 residues. The trim removed 6 bases at V and 4 bases at J, leaving 11 bases unmatched. Germline values: CDR1 MNHEY, CDR2 SVGAGI. CDR3 bases: TGTGCCAGCAGCTCCGAAGCGGGAGTGGCGTACGAGCAGTACTTC. Protein: CASSSEAGVAYEQYF.

The rearrangement joins TRBV28 to TRBJ1-2; 9 bases align to TRBD1. CDR3 length: 13 amino acids. V dropped 5 bases and J dropped 4; count of bases not matched to a gene: 2. Germline values: CDR1 MDHEN, CDR2 SYDVKM. The chain's CDR3 is CASSRQGVYGYTF. DNA of the CDR3: TGTGCCAGCAGTCGACAGGGGGTCTATGGCTACACCTTC.

CDR3 coding DNA: TGCAGCGTTGAGCTGGGACAGGGAGGCTACGAGCAGTACTTC. It codes for CSVELGQGGYEQYF. The chain recombines TRBV29-1 with TRBJ2-7; 9 bases are shared with TRBD1. The CDR3 runs 14 residues. Germline V gene sequence: CDR1 SQVTM, CDR2 ANQGSEA. V shed 3 bases, J shed 3 bases, and the junction held 6 bases outside the gene matches.

The J gene is TRBJ2-3, the V gene TRBV29-1; 14 positions agree with TRBD2. The junction had 3 bases not matched to a gene; V was cut back by 7 bases and J by 3 bases. The CDR3 runs 14 residues. Germline V gene sequence: CDR1 SQVTM, CDR2 ANQGSEA. The chain's CDR3 is CSAGTSGSTDTQYF. As DNA, the CDR3 is TGCAGCGCCGGGACTAGCGGGAGTACAGATACGCAGTATTTT.

The chain has TRBV30 and TRBJ1-6, with D tentatively TRBD1 (5 bases). Trimming removed 0 bases from V and 7 bases from J, with 10 bases in between. The germline V gene encodes CDR1 GTSNPN and CDR2 SVGIG (reference sequence). This CDR3 is built from 14 residues. CDR3 in DNA: TGTGCCTGGAGTGTAAGCAGGGCCAATTCACCCCTCCACTTT. Residues: CAWSVSRANSPLHF.

The J gene is TRBJ2-1, the V gene TRBV29-1; 7 bases match TRBD1. The CDR3 consists of 14 residues. After removal of 5 bases from V and 2 bases from J, the junction contained 6 bases not matched to a gene. CDR1 and CDR2 from the germline V gene are SQVTM and ANQGSEA. CDR3 loop: CSVFPQGTYNEQFF. The CDR3 region has the DNA TGCAGCGTTTTCCCACAGGGGACCTACAATGAGCAGTTCTTC.

J is TRBJ2-1 and V is TRBV27, with 12 bases fitting TRBD2. Germline lookup yields CDR1 MNHEY and CDR2 SMNVEV (reference sequence). The CDR3 runs to 15 residues. The V gene end was trimmed by 7 bases and the J gene end by 5 bases; junction bases not matched to a gene: 6. DNA of the CDR3: TGTGCCAGCAAACAGTGGACTAGCGGGAACAATGAGCAGTTCTTC. Protein: CASKQWTSGNNEQFF.

The V gene is TRBV6-5, the J gene TRBJ1-3; the match to TRBD1 covers 8 bases. J lost 4 bases, V lost 5 bases, and 1 base had no gene match. The CDR3 spans 13 residues. Germline assignment: CDR1 MNHEY and CDR2 SVGAGI. In nucleotides, the CDR3 is TGTGCCAGCAGTGGACAGGGAGGAAACACCATATATTTT. Its protein product is CASSGQGGNTIYF.

V gene TRBV5-8 combines with J gene TRBJ1-4; D is perhaps TRBD1 (6 bases). The V end lost 5 bases, the J end lost 10 bases, and 21 bases lay between the germline ends. The CDR3 consists of 15 residues. Looked up from germline, CDR1 is SGHTS and CDR2 is YDEGEE. The DNA of the CDR3 is TGTGCCAGCAGAATACCGGGACAAAGAAGGGGAAAACTGTTTTTT. Its protein product is CASRIPGQRRGKLFF.

CDR3 DNA: TGTGCCACCAGCACCTCACTAGGGACCTACGAGCAGTACTTC. This sequence encodes CATSTSLGTYEQYF. The V call is TRBV15, the J call TRBJ2-7; possible D gene TRBD2, 5 bases. The germline V gene has CDR1 LNHNV and CDR2 YYDKDF (reference sequence). The CDR3 length is 14 residues. Between the trimmed V and J ends, which lost 4 bases and 2 bases, there was a span of 12 bases.